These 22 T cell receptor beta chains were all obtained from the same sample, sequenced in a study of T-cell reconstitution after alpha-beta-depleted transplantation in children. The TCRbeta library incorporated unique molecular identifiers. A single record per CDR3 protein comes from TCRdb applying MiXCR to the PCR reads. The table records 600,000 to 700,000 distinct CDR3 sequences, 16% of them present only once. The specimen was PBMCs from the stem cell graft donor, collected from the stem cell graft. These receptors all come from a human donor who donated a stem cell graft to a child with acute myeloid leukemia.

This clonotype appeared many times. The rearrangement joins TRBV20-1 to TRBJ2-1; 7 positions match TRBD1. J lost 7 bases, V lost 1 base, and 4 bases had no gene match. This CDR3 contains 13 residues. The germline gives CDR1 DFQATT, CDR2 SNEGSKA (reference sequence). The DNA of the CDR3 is TGCAGTGCTAGAGTACGGACAGGAAATGAGCAGTTCTTC. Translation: CSARVRTGNEQFF.

CDR3 sequence reads: CASSLEGGAPGANVLTF. The CDR3 DNA reads TGCGCCAGCAGCTTGGAAGGCGGGGCACCTGGGGCCAACGTCCTGACTTTC. The rearrangement links TRBV5-1 to TRBJ2-6, with D maybe TRBD2 (6 bases). The CDR3 spans 17 residues. Germline CDR1 reads SGHRS; CDR2 reads YFSETQ. The V end lost 0 bases, the J end lost 2 bases, and 12 bases lay between the germline ends.

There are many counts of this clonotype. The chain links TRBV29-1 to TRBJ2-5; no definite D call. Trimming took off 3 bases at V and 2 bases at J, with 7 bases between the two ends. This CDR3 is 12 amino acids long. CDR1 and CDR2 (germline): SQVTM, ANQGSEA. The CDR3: CSVDERQETQYF. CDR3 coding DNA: TGCAGCGTTGACGAGCGTCAAGAGACCCAGTACTTC.

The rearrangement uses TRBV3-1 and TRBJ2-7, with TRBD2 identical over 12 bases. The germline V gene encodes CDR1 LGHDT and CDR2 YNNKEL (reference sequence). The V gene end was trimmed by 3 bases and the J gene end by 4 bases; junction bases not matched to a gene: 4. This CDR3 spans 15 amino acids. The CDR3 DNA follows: TGTGCCAGCAGCCACACTAGCGGGGGGATGTACGAGCAGTACTTC. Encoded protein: CASSHTSGGMYEQYF.

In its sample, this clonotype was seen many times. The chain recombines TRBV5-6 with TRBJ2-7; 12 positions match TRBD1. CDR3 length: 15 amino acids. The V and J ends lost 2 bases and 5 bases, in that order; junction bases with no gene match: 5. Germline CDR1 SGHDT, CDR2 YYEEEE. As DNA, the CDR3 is TGTGCCAGCAGCTTTCTGGGACAGGGGGCCAACGAGCAGTACTTC. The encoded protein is CASSFLGQGANEQYF.

CDR3 amino acids: CSATVPSGANVLTF. DNA for the CDR3: TGCAGCGCCACGGTGCCCTCTGGGGCCAACGTCCTGACTTTC. V is TRBV20-1 and J is TRBJ2-6; D gene unclear. This CDR3 has 14 residues. The germline V gene has CDR1 DFQATT and CDR2 SNEGSKA (reference sequence).

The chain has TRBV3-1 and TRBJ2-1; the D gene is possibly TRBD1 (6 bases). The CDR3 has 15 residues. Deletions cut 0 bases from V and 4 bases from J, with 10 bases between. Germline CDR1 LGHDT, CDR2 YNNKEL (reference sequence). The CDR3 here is CASSQEQGFYNEQFF. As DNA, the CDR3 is TGTGCCAGCAGCCAAGAACAGGGTTTTTACAATGAGCAGTTCTTC.

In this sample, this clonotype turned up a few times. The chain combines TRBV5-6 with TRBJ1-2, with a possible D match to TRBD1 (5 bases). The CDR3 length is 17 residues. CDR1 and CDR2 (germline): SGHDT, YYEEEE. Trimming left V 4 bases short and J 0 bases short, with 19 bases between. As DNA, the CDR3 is TGTGCCAGCAGCCCATTGGGCGACAGAACGACTAACTATGGCTACACCTTC. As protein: CASSPLGDRTTNYGYTF. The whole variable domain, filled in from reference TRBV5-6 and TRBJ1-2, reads DAGVTQSPTHLIKTRGQQVTLRCSPKSGHDTVSWYQQALGQGPQFIFQYYEEEERQRGNFPDRFSGHQFPNYSSELNVNALLLGDSALYLCASSPLGDRTTNYGYTFGSGTRLTVV.

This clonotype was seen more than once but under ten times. This CDR3 is CASSLKRGFNEKLFF. The CDR3 DNA is TGTGCCAGCAGTTTGAAAAGGGGTTTCAATGAAAAACTGTTTTTT. The chain uses TRBV12-3 or TRBV12-4 and TRBJ1-4; the D gene is possibly TRBD1 (5 bases). The CDR3 length is 15 residues. V was trimmed by 3 bases and J by 5 bases, leaving 13 bases between them.

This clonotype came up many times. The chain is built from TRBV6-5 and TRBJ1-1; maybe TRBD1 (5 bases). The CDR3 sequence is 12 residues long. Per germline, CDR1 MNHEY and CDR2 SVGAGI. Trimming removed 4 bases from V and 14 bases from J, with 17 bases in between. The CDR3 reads CASSSGTRKEFF. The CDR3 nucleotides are TGTGCCAGCAGTTCTGGGACGCGGAAAGAGTTCTTT.

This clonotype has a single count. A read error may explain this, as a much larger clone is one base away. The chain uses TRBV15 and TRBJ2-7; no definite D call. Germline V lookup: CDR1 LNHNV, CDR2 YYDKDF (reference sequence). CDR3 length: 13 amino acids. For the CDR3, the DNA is TGTGCCACCAGCAGAGTGACGGTGCACGAGCAGCACTTC. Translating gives CATSRVTVHEQHF.

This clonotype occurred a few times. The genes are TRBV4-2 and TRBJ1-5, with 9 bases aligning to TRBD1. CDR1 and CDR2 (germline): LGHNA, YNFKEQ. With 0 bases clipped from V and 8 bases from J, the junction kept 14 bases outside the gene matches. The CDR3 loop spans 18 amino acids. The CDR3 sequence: CASSQDLVLGQGSEPQHF. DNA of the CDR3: TGTGCCAGCAGCCAAGATCTTGTTCTGGGACAGGGATCTGAGCCCCAGCATTTT.

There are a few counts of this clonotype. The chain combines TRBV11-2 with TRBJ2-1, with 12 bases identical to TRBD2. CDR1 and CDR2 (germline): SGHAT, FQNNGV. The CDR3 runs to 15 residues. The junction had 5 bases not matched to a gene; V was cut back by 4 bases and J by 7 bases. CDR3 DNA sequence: TGTGCCAGCAGCTCCCCTAGCGGGGGGGCGAATGAGCAGTTCTTC. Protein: CASSSPSGGANEQFF.

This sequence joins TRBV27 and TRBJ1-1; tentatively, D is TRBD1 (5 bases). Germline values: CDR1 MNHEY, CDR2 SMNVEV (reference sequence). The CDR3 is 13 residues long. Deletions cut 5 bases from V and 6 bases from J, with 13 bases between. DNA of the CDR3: TGTGCCAGCAGTGGGGGGGTAGAAGCTGAAGCTTTCTTT. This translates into CASSGGVEAEAFF.

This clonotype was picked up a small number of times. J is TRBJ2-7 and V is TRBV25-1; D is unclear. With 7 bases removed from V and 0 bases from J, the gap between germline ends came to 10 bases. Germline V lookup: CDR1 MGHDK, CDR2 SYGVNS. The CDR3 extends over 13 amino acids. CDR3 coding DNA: TGTGCCAGCACCCAGACGGACTCCTACGAGCAGTACTTC. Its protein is CASTQTDSYEQYF.

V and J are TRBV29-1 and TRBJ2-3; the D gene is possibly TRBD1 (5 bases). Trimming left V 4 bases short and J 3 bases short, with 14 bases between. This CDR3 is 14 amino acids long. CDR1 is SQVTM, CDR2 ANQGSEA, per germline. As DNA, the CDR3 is TGCAGCGTTGTTGGCAGGGTTGGTACAGATACGCAGTATTTT. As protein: CSVVGRVGTDTQYF.

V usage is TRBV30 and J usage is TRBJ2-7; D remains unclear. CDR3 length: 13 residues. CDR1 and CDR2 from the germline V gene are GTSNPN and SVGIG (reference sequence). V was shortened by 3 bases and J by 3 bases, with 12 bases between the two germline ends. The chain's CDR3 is CAWRLAGNYEQYF. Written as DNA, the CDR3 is TGTGCCTGGAGGTTGGCAGGCAACTACGAGCAGTACTTC.

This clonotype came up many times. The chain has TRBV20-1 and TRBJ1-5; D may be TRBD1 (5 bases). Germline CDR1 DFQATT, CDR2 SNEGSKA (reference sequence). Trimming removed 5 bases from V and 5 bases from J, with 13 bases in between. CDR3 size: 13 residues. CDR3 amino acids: CSAPGPYYQPQHF. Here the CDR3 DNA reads TGCAGTGCTCCGGGACCCTACTATCAGCCCCAGCATTTT.

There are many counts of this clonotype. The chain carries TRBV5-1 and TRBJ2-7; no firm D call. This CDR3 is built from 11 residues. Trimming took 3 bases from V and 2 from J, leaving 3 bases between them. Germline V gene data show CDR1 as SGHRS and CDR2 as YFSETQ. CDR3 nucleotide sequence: TGCGCCAGCAGCTCACCCTACGAGCAGTACGTC. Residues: CASSSPYEQYV.

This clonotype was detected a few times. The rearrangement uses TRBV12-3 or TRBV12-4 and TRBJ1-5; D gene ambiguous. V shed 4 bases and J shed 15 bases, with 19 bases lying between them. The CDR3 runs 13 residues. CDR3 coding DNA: TGTGCCAGCAGTTCCGGTAATGGGTGGATTCCGCATTTT. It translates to CASSSGNGWIPHF.

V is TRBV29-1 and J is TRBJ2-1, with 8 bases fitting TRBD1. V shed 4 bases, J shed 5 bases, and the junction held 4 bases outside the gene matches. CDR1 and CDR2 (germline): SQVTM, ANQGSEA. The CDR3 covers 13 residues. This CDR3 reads CSVGQGINNEQFF. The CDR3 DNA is TGCAGCGTTGGACAGGGGATAAACAATGAGCAGTTCTTC.

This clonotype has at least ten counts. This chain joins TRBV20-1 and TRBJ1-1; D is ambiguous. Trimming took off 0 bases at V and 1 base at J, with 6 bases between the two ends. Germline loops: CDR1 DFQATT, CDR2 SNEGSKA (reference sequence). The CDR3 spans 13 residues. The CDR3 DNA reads TGCAGTGCTAGAGAGGACGGGAACACTGAAGCTTTCTTT. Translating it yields CSAREDGNTEAFF.